Detailed here is one TCR beta chain. Its antigen remains unidentified. One base away there is no much larger clone; base qualities are not given. What this sample's time point label stands for: after neoadjuvant nivolumab, at surgical resection. Patients had been newly diagnosed with stage II-IVA oral cavity squamous cell carcinoma, and no prior systemic or radiation treatment had been given to the patients. The cohort was made up of patients with locally advanced, HPV-negative oral cavity squamous cell carcinoma. No culture maintenance or expansion was done, as the peripheral blood mononuclear cells went straight to analysis. Samples were obtained from a longitudinal correlative study of a single-arm phase II trial of neoadjuvant nivolumab in oral cavity squamous cell carcinoma. Subject-matched pre- and post-treatment PBMCs and tumors from three responders and three non-responders underwent genomic DNA-based TCRbeta sequencing. Peripheral blood mononuclear cells were collected before nivolumab treatment and were collected again after treatment, at the time of surgery. The Maxwell RSC DNA from Cells kit was used to isolate genomic DNA from PBMCs.

CDR1 SGHNT and CDR2 YYREEE are derived from the germline V gene (reference sequence). From its cysteine to its phenylalanine, the CDR3 spans 15 amino acids. Of all the DNA, just the CDR3 is kept, 45 bases in frame from base 1. At the junction V is shortened by 4 bases and J by 7 bases; bases outside the gene matches: 10. The sample comes from a study of neoadjuvant anti-PD-1 for oral cavity cancer (dated by TCRdb to the early 2020s). Describing the broader study: Before curative-intent surgical resection, most patients were given three to four biweekly doses of nivolumab at 3 mg/kg. A fourth nivolumab dose was given around day 43 to patients without progression, and definitive surgical resection was performed in those patients on days 50-56. Responders were defined as patients with complete response, partial response or stable disease by RECIST 1.1; non-responders were defined as patients with progression. There were roughly 11 patients in the parent correlative cohort, and the response rate was approximately 36%.

For deep sequencing, each PBMC sample was run in six replicates, with libraries mostly built from about 480 ng of input genomic DNA. TCRbeta libraries were prepared with the immunoSEQ hsTCRbeta kit according to the manufacturer's instructions. The finished libraries were brought together in one pool at about 2.8 nM, which was then read using an Illumina NovaSeq 6000 S4 flow cell. The authors processed their data as follows. The immunoSEQ Analyzer was used for raw data preprocessing and quality control. The analysis was limited to productive rearrangements, and each clonotype was defined by a unique CDR3 amino acid sequence. Repertoire clonality was estimated as the Gini-Simpson index, computed with the R package tcR. Gini indices were compared with Student's t test, and associations with tumor size change were assessed by Pearson correlation. TCRdb retrieved this table from immuneACCESS and kept in-frame rearrangements only. Not all clones are present; in checked studies, unresolved V genes account for under half, and no reason is known for the remainder. V, J and clone size derive from that table, while D and trimming were established from the DNA sequence. This sample has some 61,000 clones in its table, and 70% to 90% of those were observed once. Of the sample, approximately 3.6% falls within the top ten clones.

Overall study outcomes, separate from this receptor: After neoadjuvant nivolumab, non-responders showed significantly higher T cell clonality (Gini index) in PBMCs than responders did. A higher pretreatment blood Treg/Th17 ratio correlated with both higher pretreatment blood TCRbeta clonality and lower post-treatment tumor TCRbeta clonality. TCR analyses included only a few patients per response group, and the authors called for larger cohorts for validation.

The receptor chain draws on TRBV5-4 and TRBJ2-7, with 11 bases matching TRBD2. The sample in question was PBMCs, obtained after nivolumab (anti-PD-1) treatment. The origin of this receptor is a person aged 35-79 years with oral cavity squamous cell carcinoma. DNA sequence: TGTGCCAGCAGCCTCCCGGGACTAGCGGAGACTGAGCAGTACTTC. Its product reads: CASSLPGLAETEQYF. The CDR3, completed at both ends by the reference TRBV5-4 and TRBJ2-7 genes, gives the full variable domain ETGVTQSPTHLIKTRGQQVTLRCSSQSGHNTVSWYQQALGQGPQFIFQYYREEENGRGNFPPRFSGLQFPNYSSELNVNALELDDSALYLCASSLPGLAETEQYFGPGTRLTVT.